This TCR beta chain stems from a study of blood T cell repertoires in COVID-19. The wider study: Acute and convalescent COVID-19 samples came from the United States, Italy and Spain. T cells, B-cell-depleted T cells, or PBMCs supplied cDNA or gDNA.

Original data processing: For nucleated cells, counts were estimated from reference gene primer amplification. The assay was immunoSEQ multiplex PCR, and TCRdb's table has in-frame clones only and misses some. V, J and clone size are taken as reported in that table, and D and trimming were inferred from the DNA itself. The data show about 310,000 clones, roughly 87% seen once. This clone occurred once. Trimming cost V 3 bases and J 5 bases; bases outside gene matches: 11. The CDR3 is made up of 16 amino acids. Germline loops: CDR1 SGHNT, CDR2 YYREEE (reference sequence). The sample was PBMCs or T cells enriched from blood (not recorded which). J is TRBJ1-5 and V is TRBV5-4; 7 bases are a match to TRBD1. This TCR derives from a woman aged 18 to 35 who had recovered from COVID-19. The DNA for the CDR3 is TGTGCCAGCAGCTACGACCGGGACAGCAATTATCAGCCCCAGCATTTT. Protein: CASSYDRDSNYQPQHF. Supplemented by reference TRBV5-4 and TRBJ1-5, the full variable domain reads ETGVTQSPTHLIKTRGQQVTLRCSSQSGHNTVSWYQQALGQGPQFIFQYYREEENGRGNFPPRFSGLQFPNYSSELNVNALELDDSALYLCASSYDRDSNYQPQHFGDGTRLSIL.